These 24 T cell receptor beta chains were sequenced from one sample in a study of shared clonotypes between healthy human individuals (TCRdb year 2020). CD8 naive samples were CD45RO-negative cells positively selected for CCR7, giving a CD45RA+CCR7+ population that excluded TemRA cells. Library preparation employed the immunoSEQ multiplex PCR assay. In its TCRdb copy, this immuneACCESS table keeps in-frame sequences only and misses some clones. Where compared with another copy, unresolved V genes explain less than half of these, and the others have no known cause. For this sample there are about 2.1 million clones; roughly 93% appear just once. Of the sample, 1.5% to 2% is held by the ten largest clones. Sequencing was carried out using naive CD8+ T cells from PBMCs. The sample's cell subset or site, from its label and the paper: CD45RA+CCR7+. The receptors here all came from a man aged 18 to 35 in good health. Some clones in this sample may be carry-over from other donors' samples.

This clone has only one observation. V and J are TRBV19 and TRBJ2-1; no reliable D call. CDR1 and CDR2 from the germline V gene are LNHDA and SQIVND (reference sequence). Trimming pared 3 bases from V and 7 bases from J, leaving 13 bases between. CDR3 length: 14 residues. In DNA, the CDR3 is TGTGCCAGTAGTATTCAGGAATTCAGGAATGAGCAGTTCTTC. Its protein is CASSIQEFRNEQFF.

This sequence joins TRBV7-2 and TRBJ2-4; 14 positions agree with TRBD2. Germline V CDR1 and CDR2: SGHTA, FQGNSA. With V trimmed by 0 bases and J by 6 bases, 13 bases remained unmatched. This CDR3 comprises 20 residues. The CDR3 sequence is CASSLAGGLAGVGFRNIQYF. The CDR3 bases are TGTGCCAGCAGCTTAGCCGGGGGACTAGCGGGAGTTGGGTTCAGAAACATTCAGTACTTC.

V gene TRBV9 combines with J gene TRBJ1-4; D is unclear. The CDR3 is made up of 12 amino acids. The V end lost 4 bases, the J end lost 6 bases, and 7 bases lay between the germline ends. Germline-derived CDR1 and CDR2 are SGDLS and YYNGEE. Here the CDR3 reads CASSLGDEKLFF. Written as DNA, the CDR3 is TGTGCCAGCAGCCTTGGGGATGAAAAACTGTTTTTT.

The J gene is TRBJ2-1, the V gene TRBV6-5; tentative D call: TRBD2 (5 bases). Germline CDR1 is MNHEY and CDR2 is SVGAGI. The CDR3 is 14 amino acids. Trimming cost V 2 bases and J 9 bases, with 14 bases left between them. CDR3 sequence reads: CASSYTEGLSEQFF. CDR3 DNA: TGTGCCAGCAGTTACACAGAGGGCCTAAGTGAGCAGTTCTTC.

This clone was seen only once. The chain has TRBV4-1 and TRBJ1-1, with D tentatively TRBD1 (5 bases). From germline, CDR1 is MGHRA and CDR2 YSYEKL. With 1 base removed from V and 11 bases from J, the gap between germline ends came to 8 bases. The CDR3 loop spans 11 amino acids. CDR3: CASSQAGHAFF. The CDR3 nucleotides are TGCGCCAGCAGCCAAGCAGGGCATGCTTTCTTT.

The chain links TRBV11-2 to TRBJ1-2; D unclear. V lost 5 bases and J lost 8, with 15 bases in between. Germline CDR1 is SGHAT and CDR2 is FQNNGV. There are 13 residues in the CDR3. CDR3 DNA sequence: TGTGCCAGCAGCCCTAACTATGGGGAAGGCTACACCTTC. It yields the protein CASSPNYGEGYTF.

A word on this clone: The same CDR3 also results from other DNA sequences found in this sample. This chain uses TRBV27 with TRBJ1-5; no reliable D call. The CDR3 totals 14 residues. The germline CDR1 and CDR2 sequences are MNHEY and SMNVEV (reference sequence). With 2 bases removed from V and 4 bases from J, the gap between germline ends came to 9 bases. The CDR3, as DNA: TGTGCCAGCAGTTTACTGGGAGGTAATCAGCCCCAGCATTTT. It is translated as CASSLLGGNQPQHF.

DNA of the CDR3: TGTGCCACATCAGGGATTGAGGAGACCCAGTACTTC. This sequence encodes CATSGIEETQYF. The rearrangement joins TRBV27 to TRBJ2-5; TRBD1 might be the D (5 bases). The CDR3 has 12 residues. The V gene lost 10 bases and the J gene lost 5 bases, with 14 bases spanning the gap. The V gene's germline CDR1 is MNHEY and CDR2 SMNVEV (reference sequence).

This clone has only a few counts. The CDR3 is CASSLSGGGTSGYEQYF. CDR3 in DNA: TGTGCCAGCAGTTTAAGCGGTGGCGGGACTAGCGGCTACGAGCAGTACTTC. The chain has TRBV28 and TRBJ2-7, with 11 bases matching TRBD2. With 2 bases clipped from V and 3 bases from J, the junction kept 9 bases outside the gene matches. Germline V CDR1 and CDR2: MDHEN, SYDVKM. This CDR3 is 17 amino acids long.

This sequence joins TRBV29-1 and TRBJ1-2; the match to TRBD1 covers 8 bases. The junction had 8 bases not matched to a gene; V was cut back by 1 base and J by 7 bases. This CDR3 contains 14 residues. CDR1 and CDR2 from the germline V gene are SQVTM and ANQGSEA. DNA of the CDR3: TGCAGCGTTGAAGTCGGCAGGGGGCGCTTTGGCTACACCTTC. Translated: CSVEVGRGRFGYTF.

The chain uses TRBV9 and TRBJ1-1; D might be TRBD1 (6 bases). CDR3 length equals 15 residues. Germline values: CDR1 SGDLS, CDR2 YYNGEE. V was shortened by 2 bases and J by 3 bases, with 14 bases between the two germline ends. CDR3 in DNA: TGTGCCAGCAGCGTGGTTTGGGGGCCCGACACTGAAGCTTTCTTT. This sequence encodes CASSVVWGPDTEAFF.

This clone appeared once. The chain combines TRBV9 with TRBJ2-1; D is uncertain. V lost 0 bases to trimming and J lost 7 bases, with 11 bases between them. Germline V gene data show CDR1 as SGDLS and CDR2 as YYNGEE. This CDR3 has 14 residues. The CDR3 here is CASSVVGNRNEQFF. CDR3 sequence (DNA): TGTGCCAGCAGCGTAGTCGGTAACCGGAATGAGCAGTTCTTC.

This sequence joins TRBV5-1 and TRBJ1-2, with 8 nucleotides matching TRBD1. The CDR3 runs 15 residues. J was trimmed by 3 bases and V by 4 bases; bases with no gene match: 8. Germline CDR1 SGHRS, CDR2 YFSETQ. As DNA, the CDR3 is TGCGCCAGCAGCCGACAGGGGACCGAGGACTATGGCTACACCTTC. Its protein is CASSRQGTEDYGYTF.

The sample holds one count of this clone. As DNA, the CDR3 is TGCGCCAGCAGCGAGCCGGGACTAGCGACAGCCTACGAGCAGTACTTC. Encoded protein: CASSEPGLATAYEQYF. The chain is built from TRBV5-1 and TRBJ2-7, with TRBD2 matching 10 bases. Germline lookup yields CDR1 SGHRS and CDR2 YFSETQ. The ends lost 4 bases at V and 2 bases at J; junction bases unmatched: 9. The CDR3 length is 16 residues.

V is TRBV11-2 and J is TRBJ2-1; D remains ambiguous. CDR3 size: 14 residues. V dropped 1 base and J dropped 7 bases, with 11 bases sitting between them. Germline V CDR1 and CDR2: SGHAT, FQNNGV. CDR3 coding DNA: TGTGCCAGCAGCTTAGTCGGCCTAGGAAATGAGCAGTTCTTC. As protein: CASSLVGLGNEQFF.

The chain uses TRBV27 and TRBJ1-5, with D uncertain. Germline CDR1 MNHEY, CDR2 SMNVEV (reference sequence). With 6 bases removed from V and 0 bases from J, the gap between germline ends came to 9 bases. This CDR3 spans 14 amino acids. Here the CDR3 reads CASSAGNSNQPQHF. DNA of the CDR3: TGTGCCAGCAGCGCCGGAAATAGCAATCAGCCCCAGCATTTT.

This chain uses TRBV9 with TRBJ2-5; 7 positions agree with TRBD1. This CDR3 comprises 17 residues. Germline V gives CDR1 SGDLS, CDR2 YYNGEE. V was clipped by 5 bases and J by 4 bases; unmatched bases: 17. The CDR3 spells CASSRLTGNRRLETQYF. For the CDR3, the DNA is TGTGCCAGCAGTCGATTGACAGGGAATCGGCGACTAGAGACCCAGTACTTC. Drawing the rest from reference TRBV9 and TRBJ2-5, the complete variable domain is DSGVTQTPKHLITATGQRVTLRCSPRSGDLSVYWYQQSLDQGLQFLIQYYNGEERAKGNILERFSAQQFPDLHSELNLSSLELGDSALYFCASSRLTGNRRLETQYFGPGTRLLVL.

The rearrangement uses TRBV5-1 and TRBJ2-2; 8 positions match TRBD1. V was clipped by 2 bases and J by 1 base; unmatched bases: 4. The germline V gene has CDR1 SGHRS and CDR2 YFSETQ. The CDR3 contains 16 residues. CDR3 nucleotides: TGCGCCAGCAGCTTAAACAGGGGGGTGAACACCGGGGAGCTGTTTTTT. As protein: CASSLNRGVNTGELFF.

V gene TRBV4-3 combines with J gene TRBJ2-1, with 13 nucleotides matching TRBD2. The CDR3 consists of 22 residues. CDR1 and CDR2 (germline): LGHNA, YSLEER. Trimming removed 4 bases from V and 0 bases from J; junction bases left unmatched: 18. CDR3 protein: CASSRVGPGLAGNWGSYNEQFF. DNA for the CDR3: TGCGCCAGCAGCCGTGTGGGGCCGGGACTAGCGGGAAATTGGGGCTCCTACAATGAGCAGTTCTTC.

The chain carries TRBV4-3 and TRBJ2-4; 9 nucleotides match TRBD1. The V gene's germline CDR1 is LGHNA and CDR2 YSLEER. The CDR3 spans 15 residues. The V and J ends lost 4 bases and 6 bases, in that order; junction bases with no gene match: 7. This CDR3 is CASSPYRGRGNIQYF. Here the CDR3 DNA reads TGCGCCAGCAGCCCCTACAGGGGGCGCGGAAACATTCAGTACTTC.

This clone was seen a single time. The chain recombines TRBV7-8 with TRBJ2-1; 7 bases fit TRBD1. The V gene end was trimmed by 5 bases and the J gene end by 8 bases; junction bases not matched to a gene: 6. The germline CDR1 and CDR2 sequences are SGHVS and FQNEAQ. This CDR3 is 13 amino acids long. CDR3 in DNA: TGTGCCAGCAGCAAGACAGGGTTCCATGAGCAGTTCTTC. Translation: CASSKTGFHEQFF.

The chain employs TRBV7-2 and TRBJ1-1; 9 nucleotides match TRBD1. CDR1 and CDR2 from the germline V gene are SGHTA and FQGNSA. The V gene end was trimmed by 4 bases and the J gene end by 8 bases; junction bases not matched to a gene: 5. The CDR3 contains 13 residues. DNA of the CDR3: TGTGCCAGCAGCTGGAAACAGGGGGCCGAAGCTTTCTTT. Protein sequence: CASSWKQGAEAFF.

V usage is TRBV7-9 and J usage is TRBJ2-5, with TRBD1 matching 10 bases. Trimming at V came to 6 bases and at J to 4 bases, leaving 5 bases not matched to a gene. There are 14 residues in the CDR3. Germline CDR1 is SEHNR and CDR2 is FQNEAQ (reference sequence). The CDR3 region is CASRNRDRGETQYF. In nucleotides, the CDR3 is TGTGCCAGCAGGAACCGGGACAGGGGAGAGACCCAGTACTTC.

The chain couples TRBV9 to TRBJ2-7; 9 bases match TRBD1. J was trimmed by 4 bases and V by 0 bases; bases with no gene match: 5. Germline V gene data show CDR1 as SGDLS and CDR2 as YYNGEE. This CDR3 has 15 residues. Here the CDR3 reads CASSVGGTGFYEQYF. CDR3 in DNA: TGTGCCAGCAGCGTAGGCGGGACAGGGTTTTACGAGCAGTACTTC.